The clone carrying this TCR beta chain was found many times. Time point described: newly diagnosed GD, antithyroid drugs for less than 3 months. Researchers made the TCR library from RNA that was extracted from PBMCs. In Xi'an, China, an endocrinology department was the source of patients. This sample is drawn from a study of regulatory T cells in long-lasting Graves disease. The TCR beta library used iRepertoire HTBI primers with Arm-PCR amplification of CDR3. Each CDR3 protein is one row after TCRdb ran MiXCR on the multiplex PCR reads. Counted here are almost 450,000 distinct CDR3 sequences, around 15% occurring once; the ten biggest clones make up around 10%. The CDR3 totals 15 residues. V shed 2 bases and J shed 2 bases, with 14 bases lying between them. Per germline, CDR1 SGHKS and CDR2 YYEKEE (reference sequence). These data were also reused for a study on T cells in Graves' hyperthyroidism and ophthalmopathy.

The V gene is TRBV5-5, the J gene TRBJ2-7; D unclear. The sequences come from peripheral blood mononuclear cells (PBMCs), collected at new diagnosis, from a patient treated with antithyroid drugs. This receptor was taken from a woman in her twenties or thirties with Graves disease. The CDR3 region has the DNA TGTGCCAGCAGCTTATATGACTTATCGACCTACGAGCAGTACTTC. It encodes CASSLYDLSTYEQYF. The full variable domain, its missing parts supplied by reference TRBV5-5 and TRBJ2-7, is DAGVTQSPTHLIKTRGQQVTLRCSPISGHKSVSWYQQVLGQGPQFIFQYYEKEERGRGNFPDRFSARQFPNYSSELNVNALLLGDSALYLCASSLYDLSTYEQYFGPGTRLTVT.